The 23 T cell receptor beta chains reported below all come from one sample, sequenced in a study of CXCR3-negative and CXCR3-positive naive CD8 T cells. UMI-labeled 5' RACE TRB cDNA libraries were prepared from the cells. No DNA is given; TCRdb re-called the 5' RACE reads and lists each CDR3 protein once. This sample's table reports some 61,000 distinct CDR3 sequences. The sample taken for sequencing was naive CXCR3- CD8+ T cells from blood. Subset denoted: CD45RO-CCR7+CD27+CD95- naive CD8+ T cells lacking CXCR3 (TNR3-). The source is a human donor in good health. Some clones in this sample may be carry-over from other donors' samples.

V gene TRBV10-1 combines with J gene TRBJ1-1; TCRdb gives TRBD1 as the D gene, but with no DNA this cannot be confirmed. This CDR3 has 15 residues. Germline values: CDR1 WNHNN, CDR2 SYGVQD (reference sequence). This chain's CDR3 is CASSDGRGATPEAFF.

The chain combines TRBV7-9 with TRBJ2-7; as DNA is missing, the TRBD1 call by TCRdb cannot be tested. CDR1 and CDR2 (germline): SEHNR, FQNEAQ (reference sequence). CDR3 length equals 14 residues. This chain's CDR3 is CASSSLTGSNEQYF.

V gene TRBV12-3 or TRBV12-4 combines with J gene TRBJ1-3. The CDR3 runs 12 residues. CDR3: CASSLEGNTIYF.

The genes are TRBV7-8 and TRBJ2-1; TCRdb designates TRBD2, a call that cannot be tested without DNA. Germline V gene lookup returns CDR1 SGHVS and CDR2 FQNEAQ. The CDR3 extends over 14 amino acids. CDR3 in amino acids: CASSLGQPDNEQFF.

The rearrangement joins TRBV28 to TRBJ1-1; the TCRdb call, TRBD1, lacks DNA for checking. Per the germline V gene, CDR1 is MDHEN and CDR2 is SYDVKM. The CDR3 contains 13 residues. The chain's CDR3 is CASSPPRYTEAFF.

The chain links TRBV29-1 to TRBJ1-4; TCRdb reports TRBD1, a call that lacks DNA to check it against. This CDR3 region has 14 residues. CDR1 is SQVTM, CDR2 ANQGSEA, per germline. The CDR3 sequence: CSVNPGVVPEKLFF.

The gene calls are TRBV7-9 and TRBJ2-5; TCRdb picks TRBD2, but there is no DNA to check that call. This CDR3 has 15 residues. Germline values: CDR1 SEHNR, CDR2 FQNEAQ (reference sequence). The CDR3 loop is CASSLAGGREETQYF.

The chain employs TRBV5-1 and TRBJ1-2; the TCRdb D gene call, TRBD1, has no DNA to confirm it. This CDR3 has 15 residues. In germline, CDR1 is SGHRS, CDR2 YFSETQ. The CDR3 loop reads CASSLEGEGGYGYTF. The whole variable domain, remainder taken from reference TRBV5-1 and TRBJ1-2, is KAGVTQTPRYLIKTRGQQVTLSCSPISGHRSVSWYQQTPGQGLQFLFEYFSETQRNKGNFPGRFSGRQFSNSRSEMNVSTLELGDSALYLCASSLEGEGGYGYTFGSGTRLTVV.

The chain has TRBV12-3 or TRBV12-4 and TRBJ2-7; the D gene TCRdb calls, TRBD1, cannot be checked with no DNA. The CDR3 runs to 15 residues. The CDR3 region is CASSGPGTGYYEQYF.

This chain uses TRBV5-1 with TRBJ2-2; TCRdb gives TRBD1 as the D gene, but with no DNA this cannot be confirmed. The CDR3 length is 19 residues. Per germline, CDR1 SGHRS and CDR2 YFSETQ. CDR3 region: CASSPPGTGGSFNTGELFF.

CDR3 protein: CASSQEIVGEETQYF. The genes are TRBV14 and TRBJ2-5. Germline V gives CDR1 SGHDN, CDR2 FVKESK. CDR3 length equals 15 residues. Variable domain in full (rest from reference TRBV14 and TRBJ2-5): EAGVTQFPSHSVIEKGQTVTLRCDPISGHDNLYWYRRVMGKEIKFLLHFVKESKQDESGMPNNRFLAERTGGTYSTLKVQPAELEDSGVYFCASSQEIVGEETQYFGPGTRLLVL.

The CDR3 loop reads CASSSPGTPKGDTQYF. The rearrangement links TRBV7-6 to TRBJ2-3; TCRdb's D gene call, TRBD1, goes unchecked for lack of DNA. CDR3 length: 16 residues. Germline V gene sequence: CDR1 SGHVS, CDR2 FNYEAQ.

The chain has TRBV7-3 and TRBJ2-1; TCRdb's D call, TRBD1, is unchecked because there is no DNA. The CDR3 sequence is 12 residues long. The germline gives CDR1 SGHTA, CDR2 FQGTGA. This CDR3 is CASSLDNNEQFF.

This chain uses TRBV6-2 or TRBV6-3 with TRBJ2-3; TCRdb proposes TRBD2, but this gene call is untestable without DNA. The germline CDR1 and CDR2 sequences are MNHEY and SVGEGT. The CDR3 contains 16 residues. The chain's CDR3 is CASSYGRLAGVDTQYF.

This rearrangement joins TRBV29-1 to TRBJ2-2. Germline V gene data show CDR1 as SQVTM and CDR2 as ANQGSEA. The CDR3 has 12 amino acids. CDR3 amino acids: CSALPQPGELFF.

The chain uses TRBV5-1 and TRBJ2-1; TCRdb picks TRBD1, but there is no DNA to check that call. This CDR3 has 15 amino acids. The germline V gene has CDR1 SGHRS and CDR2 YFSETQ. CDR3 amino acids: CASSSRQGVYNEQFF.

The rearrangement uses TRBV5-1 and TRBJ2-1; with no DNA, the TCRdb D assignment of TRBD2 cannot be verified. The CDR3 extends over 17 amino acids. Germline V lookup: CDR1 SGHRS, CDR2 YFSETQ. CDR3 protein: CASSPGGRGRLYNEQFF.

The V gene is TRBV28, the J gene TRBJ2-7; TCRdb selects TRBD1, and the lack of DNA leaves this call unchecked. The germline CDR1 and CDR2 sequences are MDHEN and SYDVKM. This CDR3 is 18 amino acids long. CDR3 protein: CASSSLGTGGEEVYEQYF. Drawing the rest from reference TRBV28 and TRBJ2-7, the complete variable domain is DVKVTQSSRYLVKRTGEKVFLECVQDMDHENMFWYRQDPGLGLRLIYFSYDVKMKEKGDIPEGYSVSREKKERFSLILESASTNQTSMYLCASSSLGTGGEEVYEQYFGPGTRLTVT.

The CDR3 loop is CSVPFLPHNEQFF. This chain uses TRBV29-1 with TRBJ2-1; TCRdb selects TRBD2, and the lack of DNA leaves this call unchecked. Germline CDR1 is SQVTM and CDR2 is ANQGSEA. The CDR3 spans 13 residues.

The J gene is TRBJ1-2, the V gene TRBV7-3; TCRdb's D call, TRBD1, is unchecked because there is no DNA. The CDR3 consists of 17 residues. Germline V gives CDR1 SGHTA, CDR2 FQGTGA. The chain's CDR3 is CASSWGQGGVANYGYTF.

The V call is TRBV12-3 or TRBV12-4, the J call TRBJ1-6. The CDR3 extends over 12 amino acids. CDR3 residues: CASNFEGSPLHF.

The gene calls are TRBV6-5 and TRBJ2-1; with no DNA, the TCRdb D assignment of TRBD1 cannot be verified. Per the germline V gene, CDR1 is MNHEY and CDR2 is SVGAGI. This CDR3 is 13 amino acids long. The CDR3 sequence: CASKPVDSNEQFF.

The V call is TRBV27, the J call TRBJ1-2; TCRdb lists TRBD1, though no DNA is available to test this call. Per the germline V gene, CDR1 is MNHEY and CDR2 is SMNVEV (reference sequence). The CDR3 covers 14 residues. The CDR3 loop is CASTSGPRGWGYTF.